The 5 T cell receptor beta chains given below trace back to one sample, sequenced in a study of blood T cell repertoires in COVID-19. TCRdb's table, derived via immunoSEQ multiplex PCR, lists solely in-frame clones and lacks some. The sample lists tens of thousands of clones; 60% to 80% were seen once. Sequenced sample: peripheral blood. These receptors all stem from a human donor with active or convalescent COVID-19. The donor label of this sample is uncertain.

The chain combines TRBV6-5 with TRBJ1-4; 9 bases line up with TRBD1. The V gene end was trimmed by 3 bases and the J gene end by 7 bases; junction bases not matched to a gene: 6. This CDR3 has 15 residues. From germline, CDR1 is MNHEY and CDR2 SVGAGI. Written as DNA, the CDR3 is TGTGCCAGCAGTTATTCCGGGACAGGGATTGAAAAACTGTTTTTT. It specifies CASSYSGTGIEKLFF.

The chain carries TRBV27 and TRBJ2-1; 9 bases fit TRBD1. CDR3 length: 15 amino acids. Looked up from germline, CDR1 is MNHEY and CDR2 is SMNVEV (reference sequence). V lost 7 bases and J lost 2; bases outside the gene matches: 6. CDR3 nucleotide sequence: TGTGCCAGCACCTCCGGGACAGGGCCCTACAATGAGCAGTTCTTC. Residues: CASTSGTGPYNEQFF.

The chain employs TRBV12-1 and TRBJ1-1; the D call in the table, TRBD1, was not verified against the DNA. TRBV12-1 is listed as a pseudogene. The CDR3 is made up of 12 amino acids. As DNA, the CDR3 is TGTGCCAGCAGCTCAAATAACACTGAAGCTTTCTTT. Its translation: CASSSNNTEAFF.

The chain employs TRBV6-1 and TRBJ1-6; TRBD1 matches at 7 bases. There are 15 residues in the CDR3. With 2 bases clipped from V and 9 bases from J, the junction kept 7 bases outside the gene matches. Germline values: CDR1 MNHNS, CDR2 SASEGT. Written as DNA, the CDR3 is TGTGCCAGCAGTGAACTACAGGGGTCTAGTTCACCCCTCCACTTT. Its protein product is CASSELQGSSSPLHF.

This chain links TRBV5-1 with TRBJ1-2, with 7 bases fitting TRBD1. CDR1 is SGHRS and CDR2 is YFSETQ in the germline V gene. The CDR3 has 14 residues. V trimming: 1 base; J trimming: 4 bases; junction bases outside the gene matches: 4. This CDR3 reads CASSLTQGSYGYTF. CDR3 nucleotides: TGCGCCAGCAGCTTGACACAGGGGTCCTATGGCTACACCTTC. The full variable domain, its missing parts supplied by reference TRBV5-1 and TRBJ1-2, is KAGVTQTPRYLIKTRGQQVTLSCSPISGHRSVSWYQQTPGQGLQFLFEYFSETQRNKGNFPGRFSGRQFSNSRSEMNVSTLELGDSALYLCASSLTQGSYGYTFGSGTRLTVV.